This TCR beta chain appears in the sequencing data of a study of response to subunit inactivated influenza vaccine. The study's findings and limits: A suggestion made by the authors is that each seasonal influenza vaccination recruits few new T cells.

This clonotype occurred a few times. Its target is not known. Germline loops: CDR1 MDHEN, CDR2 SYDVKM. CDR3 length: 14 amino acids. V was shortened by 6 bases and J by 3 bases, with 15 bases between the two germline ends. TCRdb used MiXCR to reprocess the RT-PCR reads, holding one entry per CDR3 protein. The sample shows hundreds of thousands of distinct CDR3 sequences, 14% of them seen only once. The source of this sequence is a middle-aged man who received an inactivated influenza vaccine. This specimen consisted of PBMCs from blood, obtained 14 days before vaccination. The chain recombines TRBV28 with TRBJ2-7; D may be TRBD1 or TRBD2 (5 bases each). The CDR3 nucleotides read TGTGCCAGCAGCACCCTTTGGGGGAGCTACGAGCAGTACTTC. It specifies CASSTLWGSYEQYF.